One and the same sample provided the 2 T cell receptor beta chains below, sequenced in a study of OX40 agonist ivuxolimab in advanced cancers. This table comes from immunoSEQ multiplex PCR, and its TCRdb copy is limited to in-frame clones, with some not included. The sample carries around 6,600 clones, approximately 70% recorded once. The input for sequencing was CD4+ or CD8+ T cells sorted from blood, taken in a trial of the OX40 agonist ivuxolimab. Receptors originate from an adult with an advanced solid tumor such as melanoma, head and neck, liver or kidney cancer.

V gene TRBV4-3 combines with J gene TRBJ1-2; weak D call: TRBD1 (6 bases). Germline lookup yields CDR1 LGHNA and CDR2 YSLEER. Trimming took off 5 bases at V and 5 bases at J, with 18 bases between the two ends. The CDR3 length is 15 residues. CDR3 nucleotide sequence: TGCGCCAGCAGCTCCTCACAGGGTACGGGTTATGGCTACACCTTC. Translating it yields CASSSSQGTGYGYTF.

This clone was seen more than once but under ten times. The CDR3 nucleotides read TGTGCCAGCAGCCCTTTAGGGTATGCGGACTATGGCTACACCTTC. Protein product: CASSPLGYADYGYTF. V and J are TRBV27 and TRBJ1-2; no reliable D call. Germline lookup yields CDR1 MNHEY and CDR2 SMNVEV (reference sequence). There are 15 residues in the CDR3. The V and J ends lost 6 bases and 3 bases respectively, with 17 bases between them.